Described below is a single TCR beta chain sequence and its context. Its antigen is currently unknown. The data derive from a study of vaccination effects on CD4 cells after COVID-19. Study results and limitations: Marked clonal contraction of both clone types appeared late after vaccination.

The germline gives CDR1 SGHRS, CDR2 YFSETQ. CDR3 length: 15 amino acids. V lost 0 bases to trimming and J lost 4 bases; unmatched junction nucleotides: 3. Sequencing used immunoSEQ multiplex PCR; TCRdb keeps in-frame clones, though not all of them. The sample carries more than 60,000 clones, around two thirds recorded once. Following culture for around 10 days, CD4+ T cells were isolated. Participants got two doses of BNT162b2 or mRNA-1273 vaccine. Testing of the vaccine recipients showed negative nucleocapsid antibodies and no prior SARS-CoV-2 infection. The source was CD4+ T cells from PBMCs cultured without peptide, collected after COVID-19 vaccination. The chain combines TRBV5-1 with TRBJ1-1, with 10 bases that match TRBD1. This sequence was found in a human donor who received a COVID-19 vaccine. Written as DNA, the CDR3 is TGCGCCAGCAGCTTGGACGGACAGGGGGGCACTGAAGCTTTCTTT. Amino acids: CASSLDGQGGTEAFF.